A selection of T cell receptor beta chains follows, all from one sample in a study of T-cell reconstitution after alpha-beta-depleted transplantation in children. Via MiXCR, TCRdb re-called the PCR reads, giving one row per CDR3 protein. The data hold under 400,000 distinct CDR3 sequences, with more than 20% observed a single time. This specimen was PBMCs, mostly from graft donor cells, taken 180 days after TCRalphabeta/CD19-depleted stem cell transplant. The origin of the receptors is a male patient aged 5 to 17 who had a stem cell transplant for acute lymphoblastic leukemia, so the T cells may come from the graft donor. CDR3s include the opening cysteine and the closing phenylalanine or tryptophan. The D gene is left open where the match is weak. The size field is filled for only some rows; it gives once, few, many or a size class.

v_call,j_call,clone_size,d_call,cdr3_aa,cdr3_nt
TRBV5-6,TRBJ1-2,-,-,CASSFWGNGYTF,TGTGCCAGCAGCTTTTGGGGGAATGGCTACACCTTC
TRBV5-1,TRBJ2-7,-,-,CASSFQGHYEQYF,TGCGCCAGCAGCTTCCAGGGACACTACGAGCAGTACTTC
TRBV3-1,TRBJ1-5,-,-,CASSQSRHPSNQPQHF,TGTGCCAGCAGCCAATCCCGGCATCCGAGCAATCAGCCCCAGCATTTT
TRBV3-1,TRBJ2-7,-,TRBD2,CASSRLAGDYEQYF,TGTGCCAGCAGCCGTTTAGCGGGGGACTACGAGCAGTACTTC
TRBV9,TRBJ2-1,few,-,CASSVGGGDRDGEQFF,TGTGCCAGCAGCGTAGGCGGGGGGGACAGGGACGGTGAGCAGTTCTTC
TRBV14,TRBJ2-4,-,TRBD2,CATRSGLAKNIQYF,TGTGCCACCCGTAGCGGGCTAGCCAAAAACATTCAGTACTTC
TRBV20-1,TRBJ2-7,few,-,CSASGFSSYEQYF,TGCAGTGCGTCGGGATTCAGCTCCTACGAGCAGTACTTC
TRBV6-1,TRBJ2-1,few,TRBD2,CASSRGLAVFNEQFF,TGTGCCAGCAGCCGCGGACTAGCGGTTTTTAATGAGCAGTTCTTC
TRBV18,TRBJ2-7,few,TRBD2,CASSPLAGVTHEQYF,TGTGCCAGCTCACCATTAGCGGGAGTAACCCACGAGCAGTACTTC
TRBV20-1,TRBJ2-1,few,-,CSARYRARAYEQFF,TGCAGTGCTAGGTACCGGGCCCGAGCGTATGAGCAGTTCTTC
TRBV20-1,TRBJ2-5,many,-,CSASGGLETQYF,TGCAGTGCTAGTGGGGGGCTGGAGACCCAGTACTTC
TRBV13,TRBJ2-5,-,-,CASSLGYRDRGETQYF,TGTGCCAGCAGCTTAGGTTACCGGGACCGAGGAGAGACCCAGTACTTC
TRBV14,TRBJ1-2,-,-,CASSQEGGHGYTF,TGTGCCAGCAGCCAAGAGGGGGGACATGGCTACACCTTC
TRBV18,TRBJ2-7,few,-,CASSPQQGNTPAYEQYF,TGTGCCAGCTCACCACAGCAGGGGAACACACCAGCCTACGAGCAGTACTTC
TRBV29-1,TRBJ2-3,few,-,CSVDGGLTTDTQYF,TGCAGCGTTGATGGGGGGCTTACCACAGATACGCAGTATTTT
TRBV2,TRBJ1-1,medium-sized,-,CASRNRIFTEAFF,TGTGCCAGCAGAAACAGGATTTTCACTGAAGCTTTCTTT
TRBV12-3/TRBV12-4,TRBJ2-2,few,TRBD2,CASRILAGDTGELFF,TGTGCCAGCAGGATTCTCGCGGGAGACACCGGGGAGCTGTTTTTT
TRBV27,TRBJ1-1,-,-,CASSFVYGTEAFF,TGTGCCAGCAGTTTCGTATACGGCACTGAAGCTTTCTTT
TRBV7-3,TRBJ1-1,few,TRBD1,CASSHTGGRTEAFF,TGTGCCAGCAGCCATACAGGGGGGCGGACTGAAGCTTTCTTT
TRBV20-1,TRBJ2-2,-,-,CSARASSPNTGELFF,TGCAGTGCTAGAGCTTCTAGCCCAAACACCGGGGAGCTGTTTTTT
TRBV24-1,TRBJ2-7,-,-,CATSDSGPTYEQYF,TGTGCCACCAGTGATTCCGGGCCGACCTACGAGCAGTACTTC
TRBV20-1,TRBJ1-2,-,-,CSARQIYGYTF,TGCAGTGCTAGACAGATTTATGGCTACACCTTC
TRBV5-6,TRBJ2-4,few,-,CASSLGGPLAKNIQYF,TGTGCCAGCAGCTTGGGAGGTCCACTAGCCAAAAACATTCAGTACTTC
TRBV19,TRBJ2-7,-,TRBD2,CASSIMGGSSYEQYF,TGTGCCAGTAGTATTATGGGGGGGAGCTCCTACGAGCAGTACTTC
TRBV4-1,TRBJ1-3,-,-,CASSQGWVKEGSGNTIYF,TGCGCCAGCAGCCAAGGATGGGTTAAGGAGGGCTCTGGAAACACCATATATTTT
TRBV24-1,TRBJ2-5,few,TRBD2,CATSDFARLAGIQETQYF,TGTGCCACCAGTGATTTCGCCCGACTAGCGGGAATCCAAGAGACCCAGTACTTC
TRBV5-5,TRBJ2-7,-,-,CASSFGGRPSYEQYF,TGTGCCAGCAGCTTTGGAGGGAGACCTTCCTACGAGCAGTACTTC
TRBV27,TRBJ2-7,once,TRBD1,CASSQDRGIYEQYF,TGTGCCAGCAGTCAAGACAGGGGGATCTACGAGCAGTACTTC
TRBV18,TRBJ2-5,-,-,CASSRGGQAQETQYF,TGTGCCAGCTCACGTGGAGGGCAGGCACAAGAGACCCAGTACTTC
TRBV10-1,TRBJ2-1,-,TRBD2,CASSGTSGRGYEQFF,TGCGCCAGCAGCGGGACTAGCGGGAGAGGCTATGAGCAGTTCTTC
TRBV12-5,TRBJ1-1,few,-,CASGLGHRESESTEAFF,TGTGCTAGTGGTTTGGGACACCGGGAATCCGAGTCCACTGAAGCTTTCTTT
TRBV9,TRBJ1-2,many,-,CASSVARQGYGYTF,TGTGCCAGCAGCGTAGCTCGGCAGGGCTATGGCTACACCTTC
TRBV21-1,TRBJ2-2,few,-,CASSNGTGGSGELFF,TGTGCCAGCAGCAATGGGACAGGGGGCAGCGGGGAGCTGTTTTTT
TRBV12-3/TRBV12-4,TRBJ2-7,-,TRBD1,CASRLTGTGGYEQYF,TGTGCCAGCAGGTTAACCGGGACAGGGGGCTACGAGCAGTACTTC
TRBV25-1,TRBJ2-3,-,-,CASNSRLPNTDTQYF,TGTGCCAGCAATTCAAGGCTCCCGAACACAGATACGCAGTATTTT
TRBV5-4,TRBJ2-3,once,-,CASSLARGPDTQYF,TGTGCCAGCAGCTTGGCCAGAGGACCAGATACGCAGTATTTT
TRBV19,TRBJ2-1,-,-,CASLEAHSSYNEQFF,TGTGCCAGTTTGGAAGCGCATAGCTCCTACAATGAGCAGTTCTTC
TRBV2,TRBJ2-7,-,TRBD2,CASSERAGVGPYEQYF,TGTGCCAGCAGTGAAAGGGCGGGAGTAGGGCCCTACGAGCAGTACTTC
TRBV29-1,TRBJ2-3,-,TRBD2,CSVPTSGKDTQYF,TGCAGCGTTCCGACTAGCGGGAAAGATACGCAGTATTTT
TRBV7-9,TRBJ1-2,-,-,CASSSIIDRDYGYTF,TGTGCCAGCTCATCCATCATTGACAGAGACTATGGCTACACCTTC
TRBV27,TRBJ1-1,-,-,CASKVRVVTEAFF,TGTGCCAGCAAAGTGAGGGTAGTAACTGAAGCTTTCTTT
TRBV7-6,TRBJ2-1,few,-,CASSLASIEQFF,TGTGCCAGCAGCTTAGCGTCGATTGAGCAGTTCTTC
TRBV7-3,TRBJ2-3,-,TRBD2,CASSKNSGGTTDTQYF,TGTGCCAGCAGCAAAAATAGCGGGGGTACTACAGATACGCAGTATTTT
TRBV5-1,TRBJ1-6,few,-,CASSFGGAEPLHF,TGCGCCAGCAGCTTCGGCGGGGCGGAACCCCTCCACTTT
TRBV4-2,TRBJ2-2,-,TRBD2,CASSQAGGIGELFF,TGTGCCAGCAGCCAAGCGGGAGGAATCGGGGAGCTGTTTTTT
TRBV9,TRBJ2-1,-,-,CASSVVPSAYNEQFF,TGTGCCAGCAGCGTAGTTCCTAGCGCCTACAATGAGCAGTTCTTC
TRBV27,TRBJ2-3,few,TRBD2,CASSHTGTSGMGTDTQYF,TGTGCCAGCAGTCACACCGGGACTAGCGGGATGGGAACAGATACGCAGTATTTT
TRBV2,TRBJ2-1,few,TRBD2,CASTPGLAGLSYNEQFF,TGTGCCAGCACTCCGGGACTAGCGGGACTCTCCTACAATGAGCAGTTCTTC
TRBV5-5,TRBJ2-5,-,-,CASSFGLFRPWDF,TGTGCCAGCAGCTTCGGACTGTTCAGACCTTGGGACTTC
TRBV7-6,TRBJ2-2,-,-,CASSLFRGSTGELFF,TGTGCCAGCAGCTTATTCAGGGGAAGCACCGGGGAGCTGTTTTTT
TRBV5-1,TRBJ2-3,-,-,CASRFPGGDTQYF,TGCGCCAGCAGGTTCCCTGGTGGGGATACGCAGTATTTT
TRBV10-3,TRBJ2-3,-,TRBD2,CAISESVRTSGRTDTQYF,TGTGCCATCAGTGAGTCAGTCCGGACTAGCGGACGTACAGATACGCAGTATTTT